A single sample is the source of the 30 T cell receptor beta chains below, sequenced in a study of vaccination and CD4 T cells after COVID-19. Treatment here: 10-day PBMC culture with coronavirus spike peptide pools or control peptides (ViraFEST assay). Oncomine TCR Beta short-read sequencing was applied to DNA from cultured CD4+ T cells. TCRdb independently ran MiXCR on the PCR reads; one entry per CDR3 protein. The sample holds about 25,000 distinct CDR3 sequences, about half seen once. No antigen has been assigned to these receptors. The sample taken for sequencing was CD4+ T cells from blood, cultured in vitro. These receptors were collected from a human donor who had recovered from COVID-19.

This clonotype has only a few counts. This rearrangement joins TRBV7-6 to TRBJ1-3, with a tentative D call TRBD1 (5 bases). The CDR3 consists of 16 residues. The germline gives CDR1 SGHVS, CDR2 FNYEAQ. The V end was cut by 0 bases, the J end by 0 bases, with 9 bases between. The CDR3, as DNA: TGTGCCAGCAGCTTAGCGACAGCAAGCTCTGGAAACACCATATATTTT. Amino acid sequence: CASSLATASSGNTIYF.

This clonotype was recorded a few times. The CDR3 here is CASSRGTGGGLDGYTF. The CDR3 bases are TGTGCCAGCAGCCGCGGGACAGGGGGCGGACTTGATGGCTACACCTTC. The chain has TRBV4-2 and TRBJ1-2; 12 bases map to TRBD1. The V gene's germline CDR1 is LGHNA and CDR2 YNFKEQ. CDR3 length: 16 amino acids. With 4 bases clipped from V and 6 bases from J, the junction kept 9 bases outside the gene matches.

V usage is TRBV11-3 and J usage is TRBJ2-3, with 7 bases aligning to TRBD1. V gave up 5 bases and J gave up 5 bases; unmatched junction bases: 7. CDR3 size: 14 residues. Germline CDR1 SGHNT, CDR2 YENEEA. The chain's CDR3 is CASSPGQAIDTQYF. The CDR3 coding sequence is TGTGCCAGCAGCCCCGGACAGGCGATAGATACGCAGTATTTT.

The chain joins TRBV2 to TRBJ1-2; D is unresolved. Trimming took off 4 bases at V and 0 bases at J, with 6 bases between the two ends. The CDR3 has 13 residues. CDR1 SNHLY and CDR2 FYNNEI come from the germline V gene. Here the CDR3 reads CASSGVANYGYTF. The CDR3 coding sequence is TGTGCCAGCAGTGGGGTTGCTAACTATGGCTACACCTTC.

The chain recombines TRBV20-1 with TRBJ2-7, with 7 bases identical to TRBD1. The CDR3 loop spans 15 amino acids. J lost 1 base, V lost 0 bases, and 6 bases had no gene match. Germline values: CDR1 DFQATT, CDR2 SNEGSKA (reference sequence). In DNA, the CDR3 is TGCAGTGCTAGAGACCACCGGACAGGTTCCTACGAGCAGTACTTC. This translates into CSARDHRTGSYEQYF.

J is TRBJ1-1 and V is TRBV27, with D possibly matching TRBD1 (5 bases). Trimming removed 5 bases from V and 3 bases from J, with 13 bases in between. Germline lookup yields CDR1 MNHEY and CDR2 SMNVEV (reference sequence). The CDR3 has 14 residues. The CDR3 region is CASSPGARDTEAFF. CDR3 nucleotide sequence: TGTGCCAGCAGTCCAGGAGCCAGGGACACTGAAGCTTTCTTT.

V is TRBV30 and J is TRBJ2-3; the match to TRBD2 covers 10 bases. The CDR3 is made up of 15 amino acids. Trimming cost V 2 bases and J 4 bases; bases outside gene matches: 6. Germline V gene data show CDR1 as GTSNPN and CDR2 as SVGIG (reference sequence). The CDR3: CAWSQAGGPSDTQYF. CDR3 coding DNA: TGTGCCTGGAGTCAAGCGGGGGGGCCATCAGATACGCAGTATTTT. Variable domain in full (rest from reference TRBV30 and TRBJ2-3): SQTIHQWPATLVQPVGSPLSLECTVEGTSNPNLYWYRQAAGRGLQLLFYSVGIGQISSEVPQNLSASRPQDRQFILSSKKLLLSDSGFYLCAWSQAGGPSDTQYFGPGTRLTVL.

The rearrangement uses TRBV10-1 and TRBJ1-1; D not certain. CDR1 and CDR2 (germline): WNHNN, SYGVQD (reference sequence). CDR3 length: 13 residues. Trimming left V 3 bases short and J 1 base short, with 6 bases between. CDR3 DNA sequence: TGCGCCAGCAGTGAAGATCCGAACACTGAAGCTTTCTTT. As protein: CASSEDPNTEAFF.

This clonotype was detected a few times. J is TRBJ2-7 and V is TRBV5-1; TRBD1 or TRBD2 may be the D gene (5 bases each). The CDR3 extends over 13 amino acids. Germline CDR1 is SGHRS and CDR2 is YFSETQ. V lost 4 bases to trimming and J lost 9 bases, with 17 bases between them. The CDR3 bases are TGCGCCAGCAGCATGGGGACGGGATTGGGGCAGTACTTC. This gives the protein CASSMGTGLGQYF.

This clonotype has more than one count but fewer than ten. CDR3 coding DNA: TGTGCCAGCAGCATTACTACAGGGGGTCTTAATTCACCCCTCCACTTT. Its protein product is CASSITTGGLNSPLHF. This chain joins TRBV27 and TRBJ1-6; 8 bases fit TRBD1. This CDR3 has 16 amino acids. Germline V gives CDR1 MNHEY, CDR2 SMNVEV (reference sequence). V was clipped by 6 bases and J by 6 bases; unmatched bases: 10.

The rearrangement joins TRBV19 to TRBJ2-2; 8 bases map to TRBD2. Germline values: CDR1 LNHDA, CDR2 SQIVND (reference sequence). After removal of 0 bases from V and 7 bases from J, the junction contained 4 bases not matched to a gene. The CDR3 runs 15 residues. In DNA form, the CDR3 reads TGTGCCAGTAGTATAGAGAGCGGGAGAGGCGGGGAGCTGTTTTTT. Its translation is CASSIESGRGGELFF.

This clonotype was seen a handful of times. V is TRBV20-1 and J is TRBJ1-1; D ambiguous. V was trimmed by 1 base and J by 1 base, leaving 10 bases between them. The CDR3 is 14 amino acids. Germline V lookup: CDR1 DFQATT, CDR2 SNEGSKA (reference sequence). The CDR3 coding sequence is TGCAGTGCTAGAGTGGCAGGTACGAACACTGAAGCTTTCTTT. Residues: CSARVAGTNTEAFF.

There are a few counts of this clonotype. The chain recombines TRBV28 with TRBJ1-1; D unresolved. Trimming removed 7 bases at V and 7 bases at J, with 16 bases between. The CDR3 has 13 residues. The germline gives CDR1 MDHEN, CDR2 SYDVKM. DNA of the CDR3: TGTGCCAGCACCCTACAGCATTCTGATGAAGCTTTCTTT. This gives the protein CASTLQHSDEAFF.

This clonotype came up a few times. V usage is TRBV6-2 or TRBV6-3 and J usage is TRBJ1-5; D is perhaps TRBD1 (5 bases). Germline CDR1 MNHEY, CDR2 SVGEGT. V shed 1 base and J shed 7 bases, with 14 bases lying between them. CDR3 length: 15 amino acids. CDR3 bases: TGTGCCAGCAGTTACTTCGACAACGGGGGACAGCCCCAGCATTTT. It encodes CASSYFDNGGQPQHF.

The chain links TRBV28 to TRBJ1-2; D ambiguous. Germline loops: CDR1 MDHEN, CDR2 SYDVKM. The CDR3 has 11 residues. Between the trimmed V and J ends, which lost 0 bases and 8 bases, there was a span of 4 bases. In nucleotides, the CDR3 is TGTGCCAGCAGTTTATGGGGAGGCTACACCTTC. Encoded protein: CASSLWGGYTF.

The chain recombines TRBV6-2 or TRBV6-3 with TRBJ2-7; D call uncertain. V was pared by 2 bases and J by 1 base, with 15 bases between. CDR3 length equals 16 residues. Germline V gives CDR1 MNHEY, CDR2 SVGEGT. The CDR3 here is CASSYGPVRVSYEQYF. As DNA, the CDR3 is TGTGCCAGCAGTTACGGGCCCGTTAGGGTTTCCTACGAGCAGTACTTC.

V and J are TRBV19 and TRBJ2-7, with D hard to call. The V gene's germline CDR1 is LNHDA and CDR2 SQIVND (reference sequence). The CDR3 is 14 amino acids. The germline V and J ends were trimmed by 7 bases and 1 base, with 14 bases remaining between them. This CDR3 reads CASNRRSDSYEQYF. The CDR3 DNA follows: TGTGCCAGTAATCGGCGGTCCGATTCCTACGAGCAGTACTTC.

The chain joins TRBV5-4 to TRBJ2-3, with 7 bases that match TRBD1. The germline V gene has CDR1 SGHNT and CDR2 YYREEE (reference sequence). The CDR3 spans 13 residues. Unmatched junction bases numbered 2, after V lost 5 bases and J lost 2 bases. The CDR3 nucleotides are TGTGCCAGCAGGGGACAGATCACAGATACGCAGTATTTT. It translates to CASRGQITDTQYF. The whole variable domain, remainder taken from reference TRBV5-4 and TRBJ2-3, is ETGVTQSPTHLIKTRGQQVTLRCSSQSGHNTVSWYQQALGQGPQFIFQYYREEENGRGNFPPRFSGLQFPNYSSELNVNALELDDSALYLCASRGQITDTQYFGPGTRLTVL.

V and J are TRBV27 and TRBJ2-1; D is perhaps TRBD1 (6 bases). Germline loops: CDR1 MNHEY, CDR2 SMNVEV (reference sequence). This CDR3 has 14 amino acids. The germline V and J ends were trimmed by 8 bases and 6 bases, with 17 bases remaining between them. The CDR3 sequence is CASQQGYRGNEQFF. CDR3 in DNA: TGTGCCAGCCAACAGGGCTATAGGGGCAATGAGCAGTTCTTC.

J is TRBJ1-5 and V is TRBV19, with D possibly being TRBD1 (6 bases). V lost 5 bases, J lost 5 bases, and 22 bases lay in between. The CDR3 has 17 residues. Germline CDR1 reads LNHDA; CDR2 reads SQIVND (reference sequence). The CDR3 here is CASSYLGQSWGDQPQHF. The CDR3 bases are TGTGCCAGTAGTTACCTCGGACAGTCATGGGGGGATCAGCCCCAGCATTTT.

The gene calls are TRBV6-2 or TRBV6-3 and TRBJ2-3, with TRBD2 matching over 7 bases. From germline, CDR1 is MNHEY and CDR2 SVGEGT. V dropped 5 bases and J dropped 8; count of bases not matched to a gene: 1. There are 11 residues in the CDR3. The DNA of the CDR3 is TGTGCCAGCAGTGGGGGGGGTACGCAGTATTTT. Its protein product is CASSGGGTQYF.

This clonotype occurred a few times. The gene calls are TRBV20-1 and TRBJ2-3; no definite D call. This CDR3 has 16 amino acids. Trimming stripped 3 bases from V and 2 bases from J, with 18 bases between. Germline-derived CDR1 and CDR2 are DFQATT and SNEGSKA (reference sequence). The CDR3 region has the DNA TGCAGTGCTAGCCCTAGACTCGAAAGATACACAGATACGCAGTATTTT. Protein sequence: CSASPRLERYTDTQYF.

The chain joins TRBV28 to TRBJ1-4; 9 positions match TRBD1. Germline V gene data show CDR1 as MDHEN and CDR2 as SYDVKM. The CDR3 consists of 15 residues. V lost 3 bases to trimming and J lost 5 bases; unmatched junction nucleotides: 4. CDR3 region: CASSFLGTGNEKLFF. In DNA, the CDR3 is TGTGCCAGCAGTTTTTTGGGGACAGGGAATGAAAAACTGTTTTTT. Full variable domain (rest looked up from reference TRBV28 and TRBJ1-4): DVKVTQSSRYLVKRTGEKVFLECVQDMDHENMFWYRQDPGLGLRLIYFSYDVKMKEKGDIPEGYSVSREKKERFSLILESASTNQTSMYLCASSFLGTGNEKLFFGSGTQLSVL.

V and J are TRBV7-2 and TRBJ2-7; no firm D call. Germline CDR1 reads SGHTA; CDR2 reads FQGNSA. This CDR3 spans 14 amino acids. V lost 7 bases, J lost 3 bases, and 16 bases lay in between. CDR3 nucleotides: TGTGCCAGCAATAAGGGCGTTCAGCTCTACGAGCAGTACTTC. This translates into CASNKGVQLYEQYF. Complete variable domain (other parts from reference TRBV7-2 and TRBJ2-7): GAGVSQSPSNKVTEKGKDVELRCDPISGHTALYWYRQSLGQGLEFLIYFQGNSAPDKSGLPSDRFSAERTGGSVSTLTIQRTQQEDSAVYLCASNKGVQLYEQYFGPGTRLTVT.

The chain uses TRBV6-1 and TRBJ2-7; 10 nucleotides line up with TRBD1. The J segment lost 2 bases and the V segment lost 6 bases, leaving 13 bases of the junction unmatched. The CDR3 covers 17 residues. CDR1 MNHNS and CDR2 SASEGT come from the germline V gene. This CDR3 is CASSLRQGALKTYEQYF. The CDR3 DNA is TGTGCCAGCAGCCTAAGACAGGGGGCTTTGAAAACCTACGAGCAGTACTTC.

This clonotype turned up a few times. J is TRBJ2-7 and V is TRBV12-3 or TRBV12-4; D is tentatively TRBD1 or TRBD2 (6 bases each). V shed 4 bases and J shed 6 bases, with 19 bases lying between them. The CDR3 length is 15 residues. CDR3 protein: CASSSGRGFGGEQYF. CDR3 nucleotide sequence: TGTGCCAGCAGTTCGGGCAGGGGATTCGGGGGCGAGCAGTACTTC.

The gene calls are TRBV6-5 and TRBJ2-5; 9 bases map to TRBD1. Germline values: CDR1 MNHEY, CDR2 SVGAGI. J was trimmed by 5 bases and V by 2 bases; bases with no gene match: 9. The CDR3 runs to 16 residues. CDR3 loop: CASSYESTGGLETQYF. CDR3 in DNA: TGTGCCAGCAGTTACGAGTCCACAGGGGGCCTGGAGACCCAGTACTTC.

V is TRBV19 and J is TRBJ1-5; possible D gene TRBD1, 5 bases. CDR1 is LNHDA, CDR2 SQIVND, per germline (reference sequence). The germline V and J ends were trimmed by 0 bases and 7 bases, with 19 bases remaining between them. CDR3 length: 17 amino acids. The CDR3 coding sequence is TGTGCCAGTAGTATAGATCACAGGCAGATAGTCGGGCAGCCCCAGCATTTT. This translates into CASSIDHRQIVGQPQHF.

V gene TRBV27 combines with J gene TRBJ2-3; D might be TRBD1 (6 bases). Germline V gene sequence: CDR1 MNHEY, CDR2 SMNVEV (reference sequence). This CDR3 region has 15 residues. V was pared by 6 bases and J by 2 bases, with 15 bases between. The CDR3 reads CASSMTGHFTDTQYF. In DNA, the CDR3 is TGTGCCAGCAGCATGACGGGACACTTCACAGATACGCAGTATTTT.

The table lists this clonotype with a few counts. The chain couples TRBV27 to TRBJ2-7, with 9 nucleotides matching TRBD2. Germline V CDR1 and CDR2: MNHEY, SMNVEV (reference sequence). V shed 5 bases, J shed 5 bases, and the junction held 19 bases outside the gene matches. The CDR3 loop spans 18 amino acids. The CDR3 reads CASSPYPRAGGPVHEQYF. CDR3 nucleotide sequence: TGTGCCAGCAGTCCATACCCTCGGGCGGGGGGGCCGGTGCACGAGCAGTACTTC.